This TCR beta chain was identified in a study of T cells in Graves' hyperthyroidism and ophthalmopathy. Study summary: Upon initial diagnosis and before any treatment, peripheral blood was collected.

Germline V gene lookup returns CDR1 MNHEY and CDR2 SMNVEV (reference sequence). V lost 5 bases to trimming and J lost 0 bases; unmatched junction nucleotides: 9. This CDR3 comprises 17 residues. Patients were excluded because of uncontrolled infection, other autoimmune disease, pregnancy or lactation. The PBMCs were sourced from fresh peripheral blood (less than 11 ml). Regions amplified from RNA transcripts were the TCR beta CDR3 regions. The HTBI primer set drove a first-round RT-PCR of the TCR CDR3. TCRdb reanalysed the multiplex PCR reads using MiXCR and keeps one entry per CDR3 protein. The sample shows hundreds of thousands of distinct CDR3 sequences, around 15% of them seen only once.

The rearrangement joins TRBV27 to TRBJ1-5; TRBD1 matches 8 bases. Sequencing was performed on blood. This TCR was recovered from a woman aged 35 to 49 with Graves' hyperthyroidism. This chain's CDR3 is CASSPWTGTYSNQPQHF. CDR3 bases: TGTGCCAGCAGTCCATGGACAGGGACGTATAGCAATCAGCCCCAGCATTTT.